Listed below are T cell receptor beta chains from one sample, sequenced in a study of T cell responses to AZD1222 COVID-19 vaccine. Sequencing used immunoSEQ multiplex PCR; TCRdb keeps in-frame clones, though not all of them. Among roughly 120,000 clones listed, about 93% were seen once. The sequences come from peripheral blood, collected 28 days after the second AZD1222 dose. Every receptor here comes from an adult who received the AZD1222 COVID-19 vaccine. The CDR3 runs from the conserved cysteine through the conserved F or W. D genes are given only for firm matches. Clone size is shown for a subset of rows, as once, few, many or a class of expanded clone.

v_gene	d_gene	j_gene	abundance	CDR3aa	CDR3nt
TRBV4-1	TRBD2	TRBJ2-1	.	CASSQEGGLAGYNEQFF	TGCGCCAGCAGCCAAGAGGGGGGACTAGCGGGTTACAATGAGCAGTTCTTC
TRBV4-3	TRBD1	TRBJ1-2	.	CASSQATGEYGYTF	TGCGCCAGCAGCCAAGCCACAGGGGAATACGGCTACACCTTC
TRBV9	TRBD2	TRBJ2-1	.	CASSYRTSGGPYNEQFF	TGTGCCAGCAGCTACCGGACTAGCGGGGGACCCTACAATGAGCAGTTCTTC
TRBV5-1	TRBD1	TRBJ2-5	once	CASSLGQGLGETQYF	TGCGCCAGCAGCTTGGGACAGGGTCTCGGGGAGACCCAGTACTTC
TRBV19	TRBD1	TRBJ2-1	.	CASSQDTGVGEQFF	TGTGCCAGTAGTCAAGATACAGGGGTTGGTGAGCAGTTCTTC
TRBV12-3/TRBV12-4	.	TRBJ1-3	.	CASSSDRGNTIYF	TGTGCCAGCAGCTCGGACAGAGGAAACACCATATATTTT
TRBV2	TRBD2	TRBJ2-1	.	CASSEERGGFF	TGTGCCAGCAGTGAAGAGCGGGGGGGGTTCTTC
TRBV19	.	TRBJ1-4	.	CASSSGTENEKLFF	TGTGCCAGTAGCTCCGGGACGGAGAATGAAAAACTGTTTTTT
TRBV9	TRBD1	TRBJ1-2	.	CASSVGSAGGYGYTF	TGTGCCAGCAGCGTAGGGTCGGCAGGGGGATATGGCTACACCTTC
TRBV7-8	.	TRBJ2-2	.	CASSKSPGRPSPGELFF	TGTGCCAGCAGTAAAAGCCCGGGACGCCCAAGCCCCGGGGAGCTGTTTTTT
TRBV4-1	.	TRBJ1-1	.	CASSQDHWMNTEAFF	TGCGCCAGCAGCCAAGATCACTGGATGAACACTGAAGCTTTCTTT
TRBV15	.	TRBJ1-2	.	CATSRGDRLRGYTF	TGTGCCACCAGCAGAGGGGACCGGTTAAGGGGCTACACCTTC
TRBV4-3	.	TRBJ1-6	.	CASSQDEGSPLHF	TGCGCCAGCAGCCAAGATGAGGGGTCACCCCTCCACTTT
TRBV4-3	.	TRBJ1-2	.	CASSQGVTASYGYTF	TGCGCCAGCAGCCAGGGGGTGACGGCTAGCTATGGCTACACCTTC
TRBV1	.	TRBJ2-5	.	CTSSQEGASGGPQETQYF	TGCACCAGCAGCCAAGAGGGGGCTAGCGGGGGGCCCCAAGAGACCCAGTACTTC
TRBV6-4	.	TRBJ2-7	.	CASSEQEGYEQYF	TGTGCCAGCAGTGAACAGGAGGGCTACGAGCAGTACTTC
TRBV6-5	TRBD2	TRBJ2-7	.	CASKPSWGGTYEQYF	TGTGCCAGCAAACCGAGTTGGGGGGGAACCTACGAGCAGTACTTC
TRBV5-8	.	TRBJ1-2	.	CASSLFRGAVGYTF	TGTGCCAGCAGCTTGTTTCGGGGGGCGGTTGGCTACACCTTC
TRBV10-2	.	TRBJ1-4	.	CASSIGWGSEKLFF	TGCGCCAGCAGCATCGGGTGGGGCAGTGAAAAACTGTTTTTT
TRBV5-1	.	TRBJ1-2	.	CASSLDSQANYGYTF	TGCGCCAGCAGCTTGGACAGCCAAGCTAACTATGGCTACACCTTC
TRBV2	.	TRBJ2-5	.	CASSAGETQYF	TGTGCCAGCAGTGCCGGGGAGACCCAGTACTTC
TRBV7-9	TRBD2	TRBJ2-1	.	CASGLAGGFNEQFF	TGTGCCAGCGGACTAGCGGGAGGTTTCAATGAGCAGTTCTTC
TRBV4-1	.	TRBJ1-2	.	CASSHPLRGSNYGYTF	TGCGCCAGCAGCCACCCCTTGAGGGGATCTAACTATGGCTACACCTTC
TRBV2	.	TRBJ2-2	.	CASSDTGRNTGELFF	TGTGCCAGCAGTGATACTGGGAGGAACACCGGGGAGCTGTTTTTT
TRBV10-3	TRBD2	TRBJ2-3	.	CAITSGGGTDTQYF	TGTGCCATCACTAGCGGGGGAGGGACAGATACGCAGTATTTT
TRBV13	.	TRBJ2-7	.	CASSLGPTSSYEQYF	TGTGCCAGCAGCTTAGGACCAACGAGCTCCTACGAGCAGTACTTC
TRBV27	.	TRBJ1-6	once	CASSPREGKGNSPLHF	TGTGCCAGCAGCCCTCGGGAGGGAAAGGGTAATTCACCCCTCCACTTT
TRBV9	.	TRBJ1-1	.	CASSAWEGDTEAFF	TGTGCCAGCAGTGCTTGGGAGGGGGACACTGAAGCTTTCTTT
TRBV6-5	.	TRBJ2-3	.	CASSYPWAPPTQYF	TGTGCCAGCAGTTACCCCTGGGCTCCCCCTACGCAGTATTTT
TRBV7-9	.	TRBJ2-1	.	CASSLGAVNEQFF	TGTGCCAGCAGCTTGGGGGCGGTCAATGAGCAGTTCTTC
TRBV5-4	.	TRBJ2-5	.	CASGRSSQETQYF	TGTGCCTCGGGGAGGAGTAGCCAAGAGACCCAGTACTTC
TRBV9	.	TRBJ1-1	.	CASSVDMNTEAFF	TGTGCCAGCAGCGTAGATATGAACACTGAAGCTTTCTTT
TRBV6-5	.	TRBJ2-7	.	CASRPLGGGPREYF	TGTGCCAGCAGACCCTTAGGCGGGGGCCCTCGGGAGTACTTC
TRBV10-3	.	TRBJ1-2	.	CAISLRDRDYGYTF	TGTGCCATCAGCCTCAGGGATAGGGACTATGGCTACACCTTC
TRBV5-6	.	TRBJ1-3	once	CASSLDSVTGNTIYF	TGTGCCAGCAGCTTGGACAGTGTCACTGGAAACACCATATATTTT
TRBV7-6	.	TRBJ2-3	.	CASSLVAGYTDTQYF	TGTGCCAGCAGCTTAGTCGCTGGGTACACAGATACGCAGTATTTT
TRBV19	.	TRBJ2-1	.	CASSMQGKIGEQFF	TGTGCCAGTAGTATGCAGGGGAAGATAGGTGAGCAGTTCTTC
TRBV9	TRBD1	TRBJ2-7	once	CASSVEQGKQYF	TGTGCCAGCAGCGTAGAACAGGGGAAGCAGTACTTC
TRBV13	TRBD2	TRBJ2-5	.	CASSSLHQRGVQETQYF	TGTGCCAGCAGCTCGTTACACCAGCGGGGAGTCCAAGAGACCCAGTACTTC
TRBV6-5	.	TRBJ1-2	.	CASRGHQANYGYTF	TGTGCCAGCAGAGGACACCAAGCTAACTATGGCTACACCTTC
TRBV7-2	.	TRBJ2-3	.	CASSLWDTHTDTQYF	TGTGCCAGCAGCTTATGGGACACACACACAGATACGCAGTATTTT
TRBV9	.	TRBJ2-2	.	CASKQGTGELFF	TGTGCCAGCAAGCAGGGCACCGGGGAGCTGTTTTTT
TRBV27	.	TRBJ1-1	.	CASSSYTGFTEAFF	TGTGCCAGCAGTTCCTATACAGGGTTCACTGAAGCTTTCTTT
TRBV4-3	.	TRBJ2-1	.	CASSQHSAGRSYNEQFF	TGCGCCAGCAGCCAGCACTCGGCGGGCCGCTCCTACAATGAGCAGTTCTTC
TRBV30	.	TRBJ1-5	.	CASQSTDSNQPQHF	TGTGCCTCCCAGTCGACAGATAGCAATCAGCCCCAGCATTTT
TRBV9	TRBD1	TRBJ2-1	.	CASSESPGQGNNEQFF	TGTGCCAGCAGCGAGTCCCCGGGACAGGGGAACAATGAGCAGTTCTTC
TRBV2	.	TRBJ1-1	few	CASRAQGNTEAFF	TGTGCCAGCAGAGCCCAGGGGAACACTGAAGCTTTCTTT
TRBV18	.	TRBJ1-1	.	CASSPSSGASGEAFF	TGTGCCAGCTCACCTTCCTCAGGGGCTTCGGGGGAAGCTTTCTTT
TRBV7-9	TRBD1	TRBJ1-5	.	CASSPQGTGGDQPQHF	TGTGCCAGCAGCCCCCAAGGGACAGGGGGCGATCAGCCCCAGCATTTT
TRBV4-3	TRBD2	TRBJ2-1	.	CASSQDFPSGGGYNEQFF	TGCGCCAGCAGCCAAGATTTCCCGAGCGGGGGGGGATACAATGAGCAGTTCTTC
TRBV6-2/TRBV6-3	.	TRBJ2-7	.	CASSRKRGIGYEQYF	TGTGCCAGCAGCCGTAAAAGGGGGATCGGCTACGAGCAGTACTTC
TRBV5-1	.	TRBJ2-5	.	CASSLGSGETQYF	TGCGCCAGCAGCTTGGGTAGCGGAGAGACCCAGTACTTC
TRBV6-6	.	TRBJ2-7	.	CASSRGVSYEQYF	TGTGCCAGCAGTAGAGGGGTCTCCTACGAGCAGTACTTC
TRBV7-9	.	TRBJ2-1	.	CASSSGVAINEQFF	TGTGCCAGCAGCTCGGGGGTCGCCATTAATGAGCAGTTCTTC
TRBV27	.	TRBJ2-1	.	CASSARGGYSYNEQFF	TGTGCCAGCAGTGCCCGAGGGGGGTACTCCTACAATGAGCAGTTCTTC